The 25 T cell receptor beta chains below come from one sample, sequenced in a study of cytomegalovirus exposure and HLA in healthy donors. Researchers ran the PCR with 60 Vbeta and 13 Jbeta primers. Repertoires were generated with immunoSEQ multiplex PCR, while TCRdb's copy carries only in-frame clones and drops some. This sample carries more than 80,000 clones, around 81% of them seen once, and the ten largest clones take 5.5% to 7%. The sample was PBMCs. These TCRs come from a man younger than 35 in good health and CMV-seropositive.

The V call is TRBV28, the J call TRBJ2-1; 12 nucleotides match TRBD2. Unmatched junction bases numbered 1, after V lost 1 base and J lost 9 bases. Germline V gene data show CDR1 as MDHEN and CDR2 as SYDVKM. This CDR3 is 14 amino acids long. CDR3 protein: CASSLSLAGGEQFF. CDR3 DNA: TGTGCCAGCAGTTTATCACTAGCGGGAGGTGAGCAGTTCTTC.

This chain uses TRBV7-6 with TRBJ1-2; D might be TRBD1 (5 bases). Trimming took off 5 bases at V and 5 bases at J, with 18 bases between the two ends. The CDR3 sequence is 15 residues long. Germline V gene lookup returns CDR1 SGHVS and CDR2 FNYEAQ. This CDR3 is CASSPTAGLGYGYTF. CDR3 nucleotide sequence: TGTGCCAGCAGCCCGACAGCTGGCTTGGGGTATGGCTACACCTTC.

This clone has only a few counts. The V and J genes are TRBV7-3 and TRBJ2-1; 12 bases match TRBD2. The CDR3 loop spans 16 amino acids. The J segment lost 8 bases and the V segment lost 11 bases, leaving 16 bases of the junction unmatched. From germline, CDR1 is SGHTA and CDR2 FQGTGA. The CDR3 region is CASAGTPSGRADEQFF. For the CDR3, the DNA is TGTGCCTCCGCCGGCACCCCTAGCGGGAGGGCCGATGAGCAGTTCTTC. Based on the CDR3 plus reference TRBV7-3 and TRBJ2-1, the full variable domain is GAGVSQTPSNKVTEKGKYVELRCDPISGHTALYWYRQSLGQGPEFLIYFQGTGAADDSGLPNDRFFAVRPEGSVSTLKIQRTERGDSAVYLCASAGTPSGRADEQFFGPGTRLTVL.

This chain links TRBV27 with TRBJ2-1; D remains unclear. The CDR3 length is 13 residues. Germline CDR1 MNHEY, CDR2 SMNVEV (reference sequence). V lost 6 bases and J lost 5, with 11 bases in between. In DNA, the CDR3 is TGTGCCAGCAGCTTCGAGTCCCACAATGAGCAGTTCTTC. Residues: CASSFESHNEQFF.

The rearrangement links TRBV28 to TRBJ1-5; no definite D call. CDR3 size: 13 residues. Germline CDR1 is MDHEN and CDR2 is SYDVKM. The V end lost 6 bases, the J end lost 0 bases, and 6 bases lay between the germline ends. CDR3 amino acids: CASSGYSNQPQHF. The CDR3 region has the DNA TGTGCCAGCAGCGGGTATAGCAATCAGCCCCAGCATTTT.

The chain has TRBV4-1 and TRBJ2-7; 12 bases are shared with TRBD2. Germline V gene sequence: CDR1 MGHRA, CDR2 YSYEKL. The junction had 5 bases not matched to a gene; V was cut back by 3 bases and J by 5 bases. This CDR3 is built from 15 residues. CDR3 sequence (DNA): TGCGCCAGCAGCCACCTAGGACTAGCGGGAAACGAGCAGTACTTC. Its translation: CASSHLGLAGNEQYF.

The chain is built from TRBV10-1 and TRBJ1-5, with TRBD1 as a possible D gene (6 bases). The CDR3 covers 13 residues. Trimming stripped 6 bases from V and 3 bases from J, with 9 bases between. Germline V gene lookup returns CDR1 WNHNN and CDR2 SYGVQD (reference sequence). CDR3 protein: CASSRDTNQPQHF. As DNA, the CDR3 is TGCGCCAGCAGCCGGGACACCAATCAGCCCCAGCATTTT.

V is TRBV6-5 and J is TRBJ2-7, with D possibly matching TRBD2 (5 bases). With 4 bases removed from V and 5 bases from J, the gap between germline ends came to 18 bases. The CDR3 runs to 15 residues. The germline V gene encodes CDR1 MNHEY and CDR2 SVGAGI. The CDR3 DNA is TGTGCCAGCAGTTCCTTTCCGGAGGTCGAAAACGAGCAGTACTTC. Amino acid sequence: CASSSFPEVENEQYF.

Comment on this clone: An end of the junction differs from the germline gene, which may be a read error. The gene calls are TRBV28 and TRBJ2-7; 7 positions match TRBD1. The CDR3 totals 11 residues. Looked up from germline, CDR1 is MDHEN and CDR2 is SYDVKM. This CDR3 is CASSSPGTAHF. CDR3 nucleotides: TGTGCCAGCAGTTCCCCCGGGACAGCGCACTTC.

The gene calls are TRBV6-1 and TRBJ1-2; D is unresolved. The V end lost 2 bases, the J end lost 4 bases, and 11 bases lay between the germline ends. The germline gives CDR1 MNHNS, CDR2 SASEGT. CDR3 size: 14 residues. This CDR3 reads CASSERRPFYGYTF. The CDR3 DNA follows: TGTGCCAGCAGTGAAAGGAGGCCCTTCTATGGCTACACCTTC.

V is TRBV28 and J is TRBJ1-1; D remains ambiguous. V lost 3 bases to trimming and J lost 1 base, with 9 bases between them. The length of the CDR3 is 14 residues. CDR1 MDHEN and CDR2 SYDVKM come from the germline V gene. The CDR3 region is CASSFWERNTEAFF. The CDR3 nucleotides read TGTGCCAGCAGTTTTTGGGAGCGGAACACTGAAGCTTTCTTT. Filled out from reference TRBV28 and TRBJ1-1, the complete variable domain reads DVKVTQSSRYLVKRTGEKVFLECVQDMDHENMFWYRQDPGLGLRLIYFSYDVKMKEKGDIPEGYSVSREKKERFSLILESASTNQTSMYLCASSFWERNTEAFFGQGTRLTVV.

This clone was seen once. The V and J genes are TRBV5-4 and TRBJ2-3, with no clear D. Trimming pared 0 bases from V and 2 bases from J, leaving 19 bases between. Looked up from germline, CDR1 is SGHNT and CDR2 is YYREEE (reference sequence). The CDR3 consists of 18 residues. CDR3 coding DNA: TGTGCCAGCAGCTTGGAGGTTAGCCCCCTTATAGCCACAGATACGCAGTATTTT. It yields the protein CASSLEVSPLIATDTQYF. The full variable domain, completed using reference TRBV5-4 and TRBJ2-3, is ETGVTQSPTHLIKTRGQQVTLRCSSQSGHNTVSWYQQALGQGPQFIFQYYREEENGRGNFPPRFSGLQFPNYSSELNVNALELDDSALYLCASSLEVSPLIATDTQYFGPGTRLTVL.

This chain links TRBV7-9 with TRBJ2-7; 8 nucleotides align to TRBD1. The CDR3 spans 15 residues. The germline V gene encodes CDR1 SEHNR and CDR2 FQNEAQ (reference sequence). J lost 3 bases, V lost 5 bases, and 9 bases had no gene match. CDR3 in amino acids: CASSPRTGWNYEQYF. The CDR3 DNA sequence: TGTGCCAGCAGCCCGAGGACAGGGTGGAACTACGAGCAGTACTTC.

V usage is TRBV28 and J usage is TRBJ1-1; D perhaps matches TRBD1 (6 bases). CDR1 and CDR2 (germline): MDHEN, SYDVKM. V dropped 5 bases and J dropped 3 bases, with 13 bases sitting between them. This CDR3 comprises 14 residues. The chain's CDR3 is CASSPRGRYTEAFF. The CDR3 DNA sequence: TGTGCCAGCAGTCCCAGGGGTCGGTACACTGAAGCTTTCTTT.

V usage is TRBV20-1 and J usage is TRBJ2-1, with no clear D. Trimming shortened V by 5 bases and J by 5 bases, and 7 bases separated the two germline ends. Germline loops: CDR1 DFQATT, CDR2 SNEGSKA (reference sequence). The CDR3 runs 11 residues. The CDR3 DNA follows: TGCAGTGCTGAAGGAGACAATGAGCAGTTCTTC. Its protein product is CSAEGDNEQFF.

The chain combines TRBV29-1 with TRBJ2-7; 9 bases fit TRBD1. Looked up from germline, CDR1 is SQVTM and CDR2 is ANQGSEA. Trimming at V came to 5 bases and at J to 3 bases, leaving 5 bases not matched to a gene. The CDR3 covers 13 residues. CDR3 sequence reads: CSVQDRGIYEQYF. CDR3 nucleotides: TGCAGCGTTCAGGACAGGGGTATCTACGAGCAGTACTTC.

The rearrangement joins TRBV5-6 to TRBJ2-7; 9 nucleotides match TRBD1. The V gene's germline CDR1 is SGHDT and CDR2 YYEEEE. Germline trimming cut 4 bases from V and 6 bases from J; bases unmatched to any gene: 5. This CDR3 is 13 amino acids long. CDR3 in amino acids: CASSRTGGGEQYF. CDR3 nucleotides: TGTGCCAGCAGCCGTACAGGGGGCGGCGAGCAGTACTTC.

This clone is a singleton in its sample. The rearrangement joins TRBV2 to TRBJ1-1; possibly TRBD1 for D (6 bases). Trimming took 5 bases from V and 4 from J, leaving 20 bases between them. The germline CDR1 and CDR2 sequences are SNHLY and FYNNEI. CDR3 length: 16 amino acids. CDR3 nucleotide sequence: TGTGCCAGCAGTTGGCGGTCGGGGGGCATCGGCACTGAAGCTTTCTTT. It encodes CASSWRSGGIGTEAFF.

The J gene is TRBJ2-2, the V gene TRBV7-3, with TRBD2 as a possible D gene (6 bases). There are 16 residues in the CDR3. V lost 2 bases and J lost 6, with 16 bases in between. The germline V gene encodes CDR1 SGHTA and CDR2 FQGTGA. Here the CDR3 DNA reads TGTGCCAGCAGCTTATTCGGCTCTAGCGTTGCCGGGGAGCTGTTTTTT. It translates to CASSLFGSSVAGELFF.

The chain couples TRBV23-1 to TRBJ2-2; 7 positions agree with TRBD2. TRBV23-1 is recorded as an ORF, its role being uncertain. The junction had 10 bases not matched to a gene; V was cut back by 3 bases and J by 3 bases. The CDR3 has 17 residues. CDR3: CASSHPPGLSDTGELFF. The CDR3 region has the DNA TGCGCCAGCAGTCATCCTCCGGGACTATCCGACACCGGGGAGCTGTTTTTT.

The V call is TRBV9, the J call TRBJ1-1; tentative D call: TRBD1 (6 bases). The CDR3 runs 13 residues. Between the trimmed V and J ends, which lost 5 bases and 2 bases, there was a span of 10 bases. Germline values: CDR1 SGDLS, CDR2 YYNGEE. Here the CDR3 reads CASSTGINTEAFF. CDR3 in DNA: TGTGCCAGCAGTACAGGGATAAACACTGAAGCTTTCTTT.

This clone was recorded a few times. The rearrangement uses TRBV4-1 and TRBJ2-3; no definite D call. In germline, CDR1 is MGHRA, CDR2 YSYEKL. This CDR3 contains 12 residues. The V gene lost 4 bases and the J gene lost 4 bases, with 6 bases spanning the gap. The DNA for the CDR3 is TGCGCCAGCAGCCGAGACGCAGATACGCAGTATTTT. It codes for CASSRDADTQYF.

The chain is built from TRBV27 and TRBJ2-7, with D possibly TRBD1 on 6 matching bases. V dropped 0 bases and J dropped 3 bases, with 6 bases sitting between them. Germline V gene data show CDR1 as MNHEY and CDR2 as SMNVEV (reference sequence). The CDR3 runs 13 residues. The CDR3 DNA is TGTGCCAGCAGTTTATCACAGGGCTACGAGCAGTACTTC. Protein product: CASSLSQGYEQYF.

The chain has TRBV4-1 and TRBJ2-7; a weak D match, TRBD1 (6 bases). This CDR3 region has 13 residues. Germline CDR1 MGHRA, CDR2 YSYEKL. Between the trimmed V and J ends, which lost 5 bases and 2 bases, there was a span of 10 bases. CDR3 sequence: CASSSGQTYEQYF. The CDR3 bases are TGCGCCAGCAGCTCCGGACAGACCTACGAGCAGTACTTC.

V and J are TRBV29-1 and TRBJ2-7; 12 bases agree with TRBD2. This CDR3 region has 17 residues. The V gene end was trimmed by 8 bases and the J gene end by 4 bases; junction bases not matched to a gene: 18. Germline values: CDR1 SQVTM, CDR2 ANQGSEA. CDR3 DNA: TGCAGCATCTCTGGAGGGCTAGCGGGAGGGCCGGGTTACGAGCAGTACTTC. Its protein product is CSISGGLAGGPGYEQYF.